This T cell receptor (beta chain) was identified during a study of T cells after yellow fever vaccination. As TCR cDNA was made by 5'RACE template switching, a universal primer site and UMIs were added. TCRdb called the 5' RACE reads again in MiXCR, with one record for every CDR3 protein. The sample comprises approximately 74,000 distinct CDR3 sequences, 5% to 6.5% of which are singletons, and over 2% rests with the top ten. General study results and limits: Contamination of FACS-sorted repertoires by abundant clonotypes from the bulk population could occur. A weaker secondary response peaked on day 5, the primary on day 15. Detected again after the booster were most primary-vaccination clones, at 95% to 98% CD4 and 88% CD8.

Germline loops: CDR1 SGHVS, CDR2 FQNEAQ. The V end was cut by 3 bases, the J end by 4 bases, with 15 bases between. The CDR3 extends over 15 amino acids. This clonotype was recorded many times. Antigen specificity is unknown. The chain links TRBV7-8 to TRBJ2-5; the D gene could be TRBD1 or TRBD2 (8 bases each). This receptor was identified in a young man who received the YFV17D yellow fever vaccine. Sequences were derived from CD4+ T cells sorted from PBMCs, sampled more than 14 days after the first yellow fever vaccination. CDR3 sequence reads: CASSLQGAGGETQYF. CDR3 nucleotides: TGTGCCAGCAGCTTGCAGGGGGCGGGAGGAGAGACCCAGTACTTC.